This T cell receptor beta chain was documented in a study of T-cell memory formation after mild COVID-19. TCRdb re-called the 5' RACE reads through MiXCR, storing one row per CDR3 protein. Of 110,000 or so distinct CDR3 sequences listed, around 17% are singletons. As for this clonotype: Its antigen is unknown.

The germline gives CDR1 DFQATT, CDR2 SNEGSKA (reference sequence). The CDR3 runs 15 residues. After removal of 6 bases from V and 4 bases from J, the junction contained 12 bases not matched to a gene. Study conclusions and caveats: In pre-infection memory, a portion of responding clones appeared, which suggested that cross-reactive memory joined. Clones shrinking from day 15 to 85 showed even CD4/CD8 mixes; later expanders tilted CD4+.

Sequencing used PBMCs or a T cell subset sorted from them (not recorded which). The V and J genes are TRBV20-1 and TRBJ2-5; 9 bases match TRBD1. The TCR sequence derives from a man between 18 and 35 years old who had mild COVID-19 (a few samples of this study predate the infection). Cell type and time point are not known. CDR3 coding DNA: TGCAGTGCCCCCCGCCCCGACAGGGGGGGAGAGACCCAGTACTTC. Encoded protein: CSAPRPDRGGETQYF.